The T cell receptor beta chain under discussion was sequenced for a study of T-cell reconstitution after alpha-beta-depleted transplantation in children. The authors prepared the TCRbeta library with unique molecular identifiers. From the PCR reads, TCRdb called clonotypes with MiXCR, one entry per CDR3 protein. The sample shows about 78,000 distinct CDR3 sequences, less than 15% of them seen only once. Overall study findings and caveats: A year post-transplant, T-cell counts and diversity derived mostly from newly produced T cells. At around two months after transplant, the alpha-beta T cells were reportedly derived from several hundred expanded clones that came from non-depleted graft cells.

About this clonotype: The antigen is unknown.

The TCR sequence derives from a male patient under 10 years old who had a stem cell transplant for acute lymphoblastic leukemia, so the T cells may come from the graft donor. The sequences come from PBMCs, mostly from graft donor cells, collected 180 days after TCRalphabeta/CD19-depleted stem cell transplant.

The CDR3 sequence is CASSPRDSYQAKNIQYF. In nucleotides, the CDR3 is TGTGCCAGCAGCCCCCGGGACAGTTATCAAGCCAAAAACATTCAGTACTTC. V gene TRBV7-8 combines with J gene TRBJ2-4; 7 bases are a match to TRBD1. V dropped 5 bases and J dropped 0; count of bases not matched to a gene: 10. This CDR3 spans 17 amino acids. Germline V CDR1 and CDR2: SGHVS, FQNEAQ.